The 29 T cell receptor beta chains presented below share a single source sample, sequenced in a study of blood T cells in healthy people across ages. A second roughly 7 to 12 cycle PCR used barcoded and J-beta primers. Each CDR3 protein is one row after TCRdb ran MiXCR on the 5' RACE reads. The sample carries about 940,000 distinct CDR3 sequences, 45% to 50% recorded once. Sequenced material: blood. These receptor sequences come from a man aged 25-45 years in good health.

The chain combines TRBV6-1 with TRBJ1-5; a possible D gene is TRBD1 (5 bases). The CDR3 covers 15 residues. In germline, CDR1 is MNHNS, CDR2 SASEGT. V gave up 6 bases and J gave up 3 bases, with 15 bases separating them. The CDR3 protein is CASSGDRVPNQPQHF. The DNA for the CDR3 is TGTGCCAGCAGCGGAGACAGAGTTCCCAATCAGCCCCAGCATTTT.

The rearrangement links TRBV20-1 to TRBJ2-7; no clear D gene. Germline loops: CDR1 DFQATT, CDR2 SNEGSKA (reference sequence). This CDR3 is built from 14 residues. Trimming left V 3 bases short and J 1 base short, with 13 bases between. The CDR3 nucleotides are TGCAGTGCTAGTCCCCTAGTCCTATCCTACGAGCAGTACTTC. It translates to CSASPLVLSYEQYF.

This chain joins TRBV3-1 and TRBJ2-3, with D perhaps matching TRBD2 (6 bases). This CDR3 has 15 amino acids. The V end was cut by 5 bases, the J end by 2 bases, with 14 bases between. CDR1 is LGHDT and CDR2 is YNNKEL in the germline V gene (reference sequence). In DNA, the CDR3 is TGTGCCAGCAGCGGTTTATGGGGGGTCACAGATACGCAGTATTTT. It translates to CASSGLWGVTDTQYF.

Only one count was recorded for this clonotype. The rearrangement joins TRBV11-2 to TRBJ1-4; 8 nucleotides agree with TRBD1. With 4 bases clipped from V and 8 bases from J, the junction kept 9 bases outside the gene matches. This CDR3 comprises 15 residues. Germline V gives CDR1 SGHAT, CDR2 FQNNGV. The CDR3 here is CASSSRPGQEEKLFF. In DNA, the CDR3 is TGTGCCAGCAGCTCACGACCGGGACAGGAAGAAAAACTGTTTTTT.

The chain employs TRBV2 and TRBJ2-7; no clear D. The J call may be faulty, since TRBJ2-5 better matches the DNA end. The CDR3 covers 12 residues. Looked up from germline, CDR1 is SNHLY and CDR2 is FYNNEI. The chain's CDR3 is CASGRLGETQYF. CDR3 DNA: TGTGCCAGCGGTCGGTTGGGGGAGACCCAGTACTTC.

J is TRBJ2-3 and V is TRBV25-1, with 8 positions matching TRBD2. The CDR3 is 18 amino acids. Germline V gene lookup returns CDR1 MGHDK and CDR2 SYGVNS. Trimming at V came to 3 bases and at J to 4 bases, leaving 15 bases not matched to a gene. This CDR3 is CASSDSLNGGESADTQYF. In DNA, the CDR3 is TGTGCCAGCAGTGATTCTCTTAACGGGGGGGAGAGTGCAGATACGCAGTATTTT.

This clonotype was found many times. The chain recombines TRBV12-3 or TRBV12-4 with TRBJ1-1, with a tentative D call TRBD1 (5 bases). The CDR3 length is 13 residues. Between the trimmed V and J ends, which lost 6 bases and 1 base, there was a span of 9 bases. The CDR3 region is CASSWGRNTEAFF. The CDR3 DNA is TGTGCCAGCAGCTGGGGGAGGAACACTGAAGCTTTCTTT.

The chain couples TRBV6-2 or TRBV6-3 to TRBJ2-6; no reliable D call. The CDR3 is made up of 14 amino acids. V lost 8 bases, J lost 0 bases, and 8 bases lay in between. CDR1 MNHEY and CDR2 SVGEGT come from the germline V gene. The CDR3 loop is CASFGNSGANVLTF. The DNA of the CDR3 is TGTGCCAGCTTTGGCAACTCTGGGGCCAACGTCCTGACTTTC.

The chain recombines TRBV18 with TRBJ2-7; no definite D call. The CDR3 runs to 15 residues. With 1 base removed from V and 0 bases from J, the gap between germline ends came to 10 bases. Germline V lookup: CDR1 KGHSH, CDR2 LQKENI. The CDR3 reads CASSPLGLSSYEQYF. The CDR3 bases are TGTGCCAGCTCACCACTAGGGTTGAGCTCCTACGAGCAGTACTTC.

The rearrangement joins TRBV5-1 to TRBJ2-1; D remains ambiguous. The CDR3 spans 14 residues. Trimming took 6 bases from V and 0 from J, leaving 10 bases between them. Germline V lookup: CDR1 SGHRS, CDR2 YFSETQ. CDR3 sequence: CASTEQSSYNEQFF. The CDR3 nucleotides are TGCGCCAGCACTGAGCAGAGCTCCTACAATGAGCAGTTCTTC.

The V and J genes are TRBV29-1 and TRBJ2-1; 10 bases agree with TRBD1. CDR3 length: 12 amino acids. The V segment lost 7 bases and the J segment 8 bases; nucleotides outside the gene matches: 5. Per the germline V gene, CDR1 is SQVTM and CDR2 is ANQGSEA. CDR3 amino acids: CSGTGGRHEQFF. CDR3 nucleotide sequence: TGCAGCGGGACAGGGGGGAGACATGAGCAGTTCTTC.

The chain links TRBV7-2 to TRBJ1-4; perhaps TRBD1 as D (5 bases). The germline V gene has CDR1 SGHTA and CDR2 FQGNSA. V lost 5 bases and J 7 bases, leaving 11 bases between the germline ends. The CDR3 runs 13 residues. CDR3 loop: CASSAGPVEKLFF. CDR3 bases: TGTGCCAGCAGCGCGGGACCGGTTGAAAAACTGTTTTTT.

There are a few counts of this clonotype. The DNA for the CDR3 is TGTGCCAGCAGCCCACACCGGACTAGCGGGGACACCTACGAGCAGTACTTC. Protein: CASSPHRTSGDTYEQYF. The chain joins TRBV12-3 or TRBV12-4 to TRBJ2-7, with 12 bases that match TRBD2. V gave up 6 bases and J gave up 2 bases; unmatched junction bases: 11. The CDR3 has 17 amino acids.

A note on this clonotype: With a much larger clone just one base away, this may be a read error. This chain links TRBV10-3 with TRBJ2-1; no firm D call. CDR1 is ENHRY and CDR2 is SYGVKD in the germline V gene. This CDR3 contains 12 residues. Deletions cut 8 bases from V and 5 bases from J, with 10 bases between. The CDR3 coding sequence is TGTGCCATCGCTCCTGGGGACAATGAGCAGTTCTTC. It encodes CAIAPGDNEQFF.

This clonotype was counted between two and nine times. The J gene is TRBJ2-1, the V gene TRBV9; D might be TRBD1 (5 bases). Germline lookup yields CDR1 SGDLS and CDR2 YYNGEE. Trimming shortened V by 1 base and J by 9 bases, and 11 bases separated the two germline ends. The CDR3 is 13 residues long. The CDR3 region is CASSVQGSAEQFF. The CDR3 DNA is TGTGCCAGCAGCGTACAGGGATCAGCTGAGCAGTTCTTC.

The chain joins TRBV7-2 to TRBJ1-6, with 9 bases identical to TRBD1. The CDR3 loop spans 16 amino acids. Per the germline V gene, CDR1 is SGHTA and CDR2 is FQGNSA. J gave up 8 bases and V 5 bases, and 10 bases lay outside the gene matches. For the CDR3, the DNA is TGTGCCAGCAGCCCCCGACAGGGGGACCTGGATTCACCCCTCCACTTT. Encoded protein: CASSPRQGDLDSPLHF.

This clonotype has a handful of counts. CDR3 in amino acids: CASSVSGTVNYGYTF. Here the CDR3 DNA reads TGTGCCAGCAGCGTATCCGGGACAGTAAACTATGGCTACACCTTC. The chain employs TRBV9 and TRBJ1-2; 7 nucleotides align to TRBD1. The V gene's germline CDR1 is SGDLS and CDR2 YYNGEE. The V segment lost 1 base and the J segment 2 bases; nucleotides outside the gene matches: 5. CDR3 length: 15 residues.

The J gene is TRBJ2-1, the V gene TRBV29-1; D possibly corresponds to TRBD2 (5 bases). The CDR3 runs 11 residues. The germline V gene encodes CDR1 SQVTM and CDR2 ANQGSEA. The V end lost 4 bases, the J end lost 15 bases, and 16 bases lay between the germline ends. CDR3: CSVGTGLLRFF. Here the CDR3 DNA reads TGCAGCGTTGGTACCGGACTCCTTCGGTTCTTC.

This clonotype was seen more than once but under ten times. The chain links TRBV5-5 to TRBJ2-3; D call uncertain. Between the trimmed V and J ends, which lost 0 bases and 0 bases, there was a span of 8 bases. The CDR3 covers 15 residues. CDR1 and CDR2 from the germline V gene are SGHKS and YYEKEE (reference sequence). The CDR3 coding sequence is TGTGCCAGCAGCTTGGACGTTTCTAGCACAGATACGCAGTATTTT. Protein product: CASSLDVSSTDTQYF. Full variable domain (missing parts from reference TRBV5-5 and TRBJ2-3): DAGVTQSPTHLIKTRGQQVTLRCSPISGHKSVSWYQQVLGQGPQFIFQYYEKEERGRGNFPDRFSARQFPNYSSELNVNALLLGDSALYLCASSLDVSSTDTQYFGPGTRLTVL.

CDR3 nucleotide sequence: TGCGCCAGCAGCCAAGATGCTAGTGGCATCTATGGCTACACCTTC. Encoded protein: CASSQDASGIYGYTF. This rearrangement joins TRBV4-1 to TRBJ1-2; D is ambiguous. Per the germline V gene, CDR1 is MGHRA and CDR2 is YSYEKL. V was shortened by 0 bases and J by 4 bases, with 12 bases between the two germline ends. CDR3 length: 15 amino acids.

The V and J genes are TRBV6-1 and TRBJ2-7; the D gene is possibly TRBD2 (5 bases). There are 13 residues in the CDR3. CDR1 is MNHNS, CDR2 SASEGT, per germline. Trimming cost V 0 bases and J 7 bases, with 10 bases left between them. The CDR3 spells CASSEARAEEQYF. In DNA form, the CDR3 reads TGTGCCAGCAGTGAAGCGCGGGCGGAAGAGCAGTACTTC.

A note on this clonotype: Compared with germline, one end of the junction differs, possibly owing to a read error. The chain combines TRBV15 with TRBJ1-1, with D possibly TRBD1 on 5 matching bases. The CDR3 totals 13 residues. Germline V gene lookup returns CDR1 LNHNV and CDR2 YYDKDF (reference sequence). CDR3 loop: CATIRGANTEAFF. The DNA of the CDR3 is TGTGCCACCATCAGAGGGGCGAACACTGAAGCTTTCTTT. Together with reference TRBV15 and TRBJ1-1, the CDR3 gives the full variable domain: DAMVIQNPRYQVTQFGKPVTLSCSQTLNHNVMYWYQQKSSQAPKLLFHYYDKDFNNEADTPDNFQSRRPNTSFCFLDIRSPGLGDTAMYLCATIRGANTEAFFGQGTRLTVV.

On this clonotype itself: A much larger clone differs by one base, so this may be a read error. V usage is TRBV7-9 and J usage is TRBJ2-3, with D uncertain. The CDR3 sequence is 15 residues long. CDR1 and CDR2 (germline): SEHNR, FQNEAQ (reference sequence). V lost 5 bases, J lost 2 bases, and 14 bases lay in between. In DNA form, the CDR3 reads TGTGCCAGCAGCCAGTCGTCCGCGGTCACAGATACGCAGTATTTT. Its translation: CASSQSSAVTDTQYF.

V is TRBV4-1 and J is TRBJ2-7; D unresolved. This CDR3 comprises 14 residues. Germline lookup yields CDR1 MGHRA and CDR2 YSYEKL. V lost 0 bases, J lost 2 bases, and 8 bases lay in between. The CDR3 sequence: CASSQDQVTYEQYF. The DNA of the CDR3 is TGCGCCAGCAGCCAAGATCAGGTCACCTACGAGCAGTACTTC.

The rearrangement uses TRBV20-1 and TRBJ2-7; D is possibly TRBD1 or TRBD2 (5 bases each). The V gene's germline CDR1 is DFQATT and CDR2 SNEGSKA (reference sequence). This CDR3 region has 12 residues. The V and J ends lost 5 bases and 4 bases respectively, with 12 bases between them. The CDR3 here is CSAQGRPYEQYF. For the CDR3, the DNA is TGCAGTGCTCAGGGACGCCCGTACGAGCAGTACTTC.

The chain recombines TRBV7-8 with TRBJ2-1; D remains ambiguous. The CDR3 is 14 amino acids. CDR1 and CDR2 (germline): SGHVS, FQNEAQ. With 1 base removed from V and 7 bases from J, the gap between germline ends came to 11 bases. The CDR3 here is CASSLGPGANEQFF. The CDR3 DNA reads as TGTGCCAGCAGCTTAGGCCCAGGCGCGAATGAGCAGTTCTTC.

This clonotype has a handful of counts. V gene TRBV4-2 combines with J gene TRBJ1-1; the D gene is possibly TRBD1 (5 bases). Germline V gives CDR1 LGHNA, CDR2 YNFKEQ. There are 16 residues in the CDR3. Between the trimmed V and J ends, which lost 1 base and 4 bases, there was a span of 16 bases. The CDR3 bases are TGTGCCAGCAGCCAAGGTTTCACGGGGGGGAGCACTGAAGCTTTCTTT. This sequence encodes CASSQGFTGGSTEAFF.

This clonotype has a single count. V is TRBV2 and J is TRBJ2-3; D gene unclear. This CDR3 has 11 amino acids. V lost 0 bases and J 7 bases, leaving 2 bases between the germline ends. Looked up from germline, CDR1 is SNHLY and CDR2 is FYNNEI. This chain's CDR3 is CASSEAYTQYF. CDR3 nucleotide sequence: TGTGCCAGCAGTGAAGCCTATACGCAGTATTTT.

This clonotype appeared a single time. The genes are TRBV5-4 and TRBJ1-4; 9 bases map to TRBD1. CDR3 size: 17 residues. The germline V gene has CDR1 SGHNT and CDR2 YYREEE (reference sequence). Unmatched junction bases numbered 7, after V lost 0 bases and J lost 4 bases. In nucleotides, the CDR3 is TGTGCCAGCAGCTTGGCGCTGGGACAGGGAGGTAATGAAAAACTGTTTTTT. This encodes CASSLALGQGGNEKLFF.